This TCR beta chain is from a study of blood T cell repertoires in COVID-19. About the research overall: The United States, Italy and Spain provided the acute and convalescent COVID-19 samples. The analysed material was cDNA or gDNA that came from T cells, B-cell-depleted T cells, or PBMCs.

Individuals drawn from around 25 US areas were roughly 18 to 89 years old. Cohorts were assigned according to the clinical history that participants reported. The table came from immunoSEQ multiplex PCR; TCRdb's copy has only in-frame clones and leaves some out. This sample carries about 240,000 clones, roughly 89% of them seen once, and the ten largest clones take around 2.6%. The V end lost 5 bases, the J end lost 3 bases, and 20 bases lay between the germline ends. This CDR3 comprises 17 residues. Germline V CDR1 and CDR2: LGHDT, YNNKEL (reference sequence). This clonotype was sampled from a woman in her 30s with acute COVID-19. V is TRBV3-1 (or the pseudogene TRBV3-2) and J is TRBJ2-4; TRBD2 is a possible D gene (6 bases). Material: PBMCs or T cells enriched from blood (not recorded which). The CDR3 nucleotides are TGTGCCAGCAGCTCCTCACCCGGAGGGGCGGGCAAAAACATTCAGTACTTC. Its translation is CASSSSPGGAGKNIQYF.